This T cell receptor beta chain was captured by sequencing in a study of cytomegalovirus exposure and HLA in healthy donors. Only in-frame clones appear in the TCRdb table, and some are missing; sequencing was by immunoSEQ multiplex PCR. Here the sample spans 150,000 to 200,000 clones, about nine tenths being singletons. The donors were part of the validation cohort of over a hundred subjects. That cohort was separate from the first cohort, which comprised under 750 subjects. As regards this clone: Its target is not known.

Germline values: CDR1 SGHRS, CDR2 YFSETQ. Unmatched junction bases numbered 4, after V lost 0 bases and J lost 6 bases. The CDR3 is 15 residues long. Study-wide results and limits: Subsequent analysis showed first-cohort TCR clusters tending to co-occur in around 110 validation repertoires. The study flagged some 180 TCR beta chains as cytomegalovirus-associated.

The chain uses TRBV5-1 and TRBJ2-2; TRBD2 agrees at 8 bases. The TCR was taken from a man aged 18 to 35 in good health and CMV-seropositive. Sequenced material: PBMCs. The chain's CDR3 is CASSLGAGVSGELFF. CDR3 sequence (DNA): TGCGCCAGCAGCTTGGGAGCGGGAGTATCCGGGGAGCTGTTTTTT. The complete variable domain, with remaining parts taken from reference TRBV5-1 and TRBJ2-2, reads KAGVTQTPRYLIKTRGQQVTLSCSPISGHRSVSWYQQTPGQGLQFLFEYFSETQRNKGNFPGRFSGRQFSNSRSEMNVSTLELGDSALYLCASSLGAGVSGELFFGEGSRLTVL.